The rows below give T cell receptor beta chains drawn from one sample of a study of blood T cell repertoires in COVID-19. TCRdb keeps only in-frame clones here, not all; method: immunoSEQ multiplex PCR. The sample lists about 210,000 clones; more than 70% were seen once. The sample comprised PBMCs or T cells enriched from blood (not recorded which). These receptors all stem from a man aged 25-45 years with acute COVID-19. Each CDR3 is given with its conserved first and last residue.

len	v_gene	j_gene	CDR3aa
14	TRBV7-9	TRBJ1-1	CASSLTGLNTEAFF
15	TRBV11-2	TRBJ2-7	CASSFTGAVAYEQYF
14	TRBV2	TRBJ1-4	CASSDTGTATELFF
16	TRBV5-1	TRBJ2-7	CASSLAAGSGRGEQYF
13	TRBV5-6	TRBJ1-1	CASSIRQSTEAFF
15	TRBV5-6	TRBJ1-2	CASSLDQGNLYGYTF
18	TRBV14	TRBJ1-3	CASSQRGLGQGTGNTIYF
12	TRBV3-1/TRBV3-2	TRBJ1-1	CASSRGNTEAFF
14	TRBV5-1	TRBJ1-2	CASSLSQSNYDYTF
16	TRBV21-1	TRBJ1-5	CASSNSGQGSNQPQHF
12	TRBV2	TRBJ2-7	CASRRTEYEQYF
14	TRBV27	TRBJ2-7	CASSLSFGSYEQYF
14	TRBV19	TRBJ1-1	CASSIDTRNTEAFF
17	TRBV27	TRBJ1-5	CASSLSGRAMGNQPQHF
15	TRBV28	TRBJ1-4	CASMGGDATNEKLFF
15	TRBV15	TRBJ1-2	CATSRGDRTNYGYTF
13	TRBV30	TRBJ1-2	CACTTGGPGGYTF
14	TRBV2	TRBJ2-2	CASGRGQGSGELFF
14	TRBV28	TRBJ2-7	CASSGTPRSHEQYF
15	TRBV21-1	TRBJ2-3	CASSKFTGHTDTQYF
14	TRBV2	TRBJ1-1	CVTKMGRGNTEAFF
13	TRBV11-3	TRBJ1-1	CASSLGAGTEAFF
16	TRBV19	TRBJ2-1	CASSIVTGWATNEQFF
15	TRBV7-3	TRBJ2-2	CASSAGTGWGGELFF
16	TRBV3-1/TRBV3-2	TRBJ1-2	CASSARTPSGHHGYTF
14	TRBV5-1	TRBJ2-3	CASTNRGTPDTQYF
13	TRBV6-4	TRBJ1-1	CASSPGRTGRTFF
16	TRBV13	TRBJ2-5	CASSLGLRGDRETQYF
14	TRBV5-1	TRBJ1-1	CASSLKFMNTEAFF
14	TRBV3-1/TRBV3-2	TRBJ2-5	CASSPTSGQETQYF
17	TRBV2	TRBJ1-5	CASSELRRIPGNQPQHF
13	TRBV19	TRBJ1-5	CASSWTGNQPQHF
13	TRBV12-3/TRBV12-4	TRBJ2-5	CASKTDREKTQYF
18	TRBV24-1	TRBJ1-1	CATSDPRPPWEELQEAFF